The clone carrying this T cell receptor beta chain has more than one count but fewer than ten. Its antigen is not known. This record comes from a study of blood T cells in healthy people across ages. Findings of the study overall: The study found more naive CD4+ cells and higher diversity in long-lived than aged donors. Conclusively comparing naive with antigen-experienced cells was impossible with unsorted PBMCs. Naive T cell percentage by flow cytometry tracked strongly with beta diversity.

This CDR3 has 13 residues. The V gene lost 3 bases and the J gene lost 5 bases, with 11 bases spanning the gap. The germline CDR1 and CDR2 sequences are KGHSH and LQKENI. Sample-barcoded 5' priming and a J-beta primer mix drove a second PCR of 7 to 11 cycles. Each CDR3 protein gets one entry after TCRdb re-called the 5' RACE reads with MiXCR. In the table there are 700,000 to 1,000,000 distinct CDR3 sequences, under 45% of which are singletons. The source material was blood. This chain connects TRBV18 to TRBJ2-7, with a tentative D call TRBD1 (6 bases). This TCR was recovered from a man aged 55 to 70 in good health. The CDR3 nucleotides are TGTGCCAGCTCACCGGACAGCGCCCACGAGCAGTACTTC. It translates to CASSPDSAHEQYF. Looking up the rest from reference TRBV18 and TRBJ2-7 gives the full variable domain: NAGVMQNPRHLVRRRGQEARLRCSPMKGHSHVYWYRQLPEEGLKFMVYLQKENIIDESGMPKERFSAEFPKEGPSILRIQQVVRGDSAAYFCASSPDSAHEQYFGPGTRLTVT.